This T cell receptor (beta chain) was identified during a study of T cell responses to AZD1222 COVID-19 vaccine. Findings and limits, study-wide: Elevations in Spike-specific TCR breadth and depth followed administration of two AZD1222 doses. The donor group comprised mostly white British people and more females; the analysis possibly underestimated clonal diversity. Seropositivity was recorded at baseline in only a handful of AZD1222 recipients.

Germline CDR1 and CDR2: SNHLY and FYNNEI. Deletions cut 8 bases from V and 6 bases from J, with 10 bases between. CDR3 length equals 12 residues. Details on this clone: Its specificity is not known.

This table comes from immunoSEQ multiplex PCR, and its TCRdb copy is limited to in-frame clones, with some not included. This table holds 150,000 or so clones, around 93% found once. Sequences were derived from peripheral blood, sampled on day 0 of AZD1222 vaccination. This chain connects TRBV2 to TRBJ2-2; D could derive from TRBD1 or TRBD2 (5 bases each). The clonotype was recovered from an adult in good health. In nucleotides, the CDR3 is TGTGCCAGCGGGGGAGTTGCCGGGGAGCTGTTTTTT. Translated: CASGGVAGELFF. Together with reference TRBV2 and TRBJ2-2, the CDR3 gives the full variable domain: EPEVTQTPSHQVTQMGQEVILRCVPISNHLYFYWYRQILGQKVEFLVSFYNNEISEKSEIFDDQFSVERPDGSNFTLKIRSTKLEDSAMYFCASGGVAGELFFGEGSRLTVL.